The present T cell receptor (beta chain) was sequenced within a study of early T cells in non-severe SARS-CoV-2 infection. Via MiXCR, TCRdb re-called the 5' RACE reads, giving one row per CDR3 protein. The table records 55,000 to 65,000 distinct CDR3 sequences, over 7.5% of them present only once. In this sample, this clonotype turned up a few times. The clonotype originates from an adult who was a healthcare worker with PCR-confirmed SARS-CoV-2 infection or an uninfected control (not recorded which). Sequencing was done on a sample of whole blood.

The CDR3 loop is CAISETQGNTGELFF. The CDR3 nucleotides read TGTGCCATCAGTGAAACCCAGGGAAACACCGGGGAGCTGTTTTTT. The chain couples TRBV10-3 to TRBJ2-2; D may be TRBD1 (5 bases). V lost 3 bases and J 2 bases, leaving 10 bases between the germline ends. Germline CDR1 ENHRY, CDR2 SYGVKD. The CDR3 is 15 amino acids.